This passage covers 32 T cell receptor beta chains from one sample sequenced in a study of blood T cell repertoires in COVID-19. The method was immunoSEQ multiplex PCR; TCRdb's version includes in-frame clones alone and lacks a portion of them. This sample has over 350,000 clones, with roughly 91% found just once. The source material was peripheral blood. These receptors came from a woman in her twenties or thirties with acute or convalescent COVID-19.

This chain joins TRBV5-6 and TRBJ2-2; possible D gene TRBD2, 6 bases. The CDR3 sequence is 12 residues long. CDR1 SGHDT and CDR2 YYEEEE come from the germline V gene. The V end was cut by 4 bases, the J end by 6 bases, with 7 bases between. CDR3 loop: CASSGGSGELFF. The CDR3 region has the DNA TGTGCCAGCAGCGGAGGGTCCGGGGAGCTGTTTTTT.

V gene TRBV2 combines with J gene TRBJ1-4; TRBD1 aligns across 10 bases. The germline V gene has CDR1 SNHLY and CDR2 FYNNEI. CDR3 length equals 14 residues. The junction had 6 bases not matched to a gene; V was cut back by 6 bases and J by 8 bases. CDR3 sequence (DNA): TGTGCCAGCAGCCGGGACAGGGGTTTGGAAAAACTGTTTTTT. Its translation is CASSRDRGLEKLFF.

A remark on this clone: This CDR3 is also generated by other DNA sequences in the sample. V and J are TRBV29-1 and TRBJ1-1, with D unresolved. The CDR3 loop spans 13 amino acids. With 6 bases removed from V and 0 bases from J, the gap between germline ends came to 11 bases. In germline, CDR1 is SQVTM, CDR2 ANQGSEA. This chain's CDR3 is CSVGRVLNTEAFF. The CDR3 DNA reads TGCAGCGTGGGGAGGGTCTTGAACACTGAAGCTTTCTTT. Drawing the rest from reference TRBV29-1 and TRBJ1-1, the complete variable domain is SAVISQKPSRDICQRGTSLTIQCQVDSQVTMMFWYRQQPGQSLTLIATANQGSEATYESGFVIDKFPISRPNLTFSTLTVSNMSPEDSSIYLCSVGRVLNTEAFFGQGTRLTVV.

The genes are TRBV2 and TRBJ2-3; perhaps TRBD1 as D (5 bases). Germline assignment: CDR1 SNHLY and CDR2 FYNNEI. Trimming removed 6 bases from V and 2 bases from J, with 9 bases in between. The CDR3 spans 13 residues. The CDR3 sequence is CASRDISTDTQYF. The DNA of the CDR3 is TGTGCCAGCAGGGACATCTCCACAGATACGCAGTATTTT.

The chain employs TRBV10-3 and TRBJ2-2; 8 bases fit TRBD1. The ends lost 5 bases at V and 0 bases at J; junction bases unmatched: 2. The V gene's germline CDR1 is ENHRY and CDR2 SYGVKD. This CDR3 contains 15 residues. In DNA form, the CDR3 reads TGTGCCATCAGTCAACAGGGGGCGAACACCGGGGAGCTGTTTTTT. This codes for CAISQQGANTGELFF.

The chain carries TRBV11-2 and TRBJ2-7; D is possibly TRBD1 (5 bases). Trimming removed 5 bases from V and 0 bases from J, with 14 bases in between. Germline loops: CDR1 SGHAT, CDR2 FQNNGV. CDR3 length: 15 amino acids. CDR3 coding DNA: TGTGCCAGCAGCCGACAGCAGATTCCCTCCTACGAGCAGTACTTC. As protein: CASSRQQIPSYEQYF.

V is TRBV4-2 and J is TRBJ1-3; no clear D gene. CDR1 and CDR2 from the germline V gene are LGHNA and YNFKEQ. CDR3 length: 17 amino acids. Between the trimmed V and J ends, which lost 0 bases and 0 bases, there was a span of 12 bases. This CDR3 reads CASSQDQVRSSGNTIYF. The CDR3 DNA follows: TGTGCCAGCAGCCAAGATCAAGTTAGGAGCTCTGGAAACACCATATATTTT.

Comments on this clone: At one end, the junction sequence differs from germline, possibly due to a read error. The J gene is TRBJ1-2, the V gene TRBV6-6, with TRBD1 identical over 8 bases. The CDR3 totals 14 residues. In germline, CDR1 is MNHNY, CDR2 SVGAGI (reference sequence). In nucleotides, the CDR3 is TGTACCAGCAGCCTTTGGACAGGGTCGTCGGGCTACACCTTC. Amino acid sequence: CTSSLWTGSSGYTF.

The chain combines TRBV5-1 with TRBJ2-7; no firm D call. Between the trimmed V and J ends, which lost 4 bases and 3 bases, there was a span of 14 bases. The CDR3 spans 14 residues. Germline loops: CDR1 SGHRS, CDR2 YFSETQ. The CDR3 DNA reads TGCGCCAGCAGCCCCGGGTCCGGAAGCTACGAGCAGTACTTC. This translates into CASSPGSGSYEQYF. Full variable domain (outside the CDR3, taken from reference TRBV5-1 and TRBJ2-7): KAGVTQTPRYLIKTRGQQVTLSCSPISGHRSVSWYQQTPGQGLQFLFEYFSETQRNKGNFPGRFSGRQFSNSRSEMNVSTLELGDSALYLCASSPGSGSYEQYFGPGTRLTVT.

The J gene is TRBJ2-5, the V gene TRBV15, with a tentative D call TRBD2 (5 bases). Trimming took 5 bases from V and 5 from J, leaving 18 bases between them. CDR3 size: 15 residues. CDR1 and CDR2 (germline): LNHNV, YYDKDF (reference sequence). DNA for the CDR3: TGTGCCACCAGCGAACCCAGTCGGGGTGGGGAGACCCAGTACTTC. Its translation: CATSEPSRGGETQYF. The full variable domain, completed using reference TRBV15 and TRBJ2-5, is DAMVIQNPRYQVTQFGKPVTLSCSQTLNHNVMYWYQQKSSQAPKLLFHYYDKDFNNEADTPDNFQSRRPNTSFCFLDIRSPGLGDTAMYLCATSEPSRGGETQYFGPGTRLLVL.

V gene TRBV30 combines with J gene TRBJ1-1; D unresolved. Trimming took off 2 bases at V and 6 bases at J, with 13 bases between the two ends. Germline V gene lookup returns CDR1 GTSNPN and CDR2 SVGIG (reference sequence). The CDR3 runs to 13 residues. Written as DNA, the CDR3 is TGTGCCTGGAGTTTTTCGGGTAACGCTGAAGCTTTCTTT. Translated, it gives CAWSFSGNAEAFF.

This chain joins TRBV2 and TRBJ2-2, with D hard to call. V was pared by 8 bases and J by 3 bases, with 7 bases between. The germline V gene has CDR1 SNHLY and CDR2 FYNNEI. The CDR3 runs 12 residues. The CDR3: CASRTDTGELFF. The CDR3, as DNA: TGTGCCAGCCGCACGGACACCGGGGAGCTGTTTTTT.

V and J are TRBV29-1 and TRBJ1-3; the D gene is possibly TRBD1 (6 bases). CDR1 is SQVTM, CDR2 ANQGSEA, per germline. Trimming took off 6 bases at V and 0 bases at J, with 12 bases between the two ends. This CDR3 has 14 residues. Written as DNA, the CDR3 is TGCAGCGTCTCAGGGGAGATCTCTGGAAACACCATATATTTT. Translating gives CSVSGEISGNTIYF.

The rearrangement joins TRBV7-3 to TRBJ2-5, with D possibly TRBD1 on 6 matching bases. The CDR3 loop spans 15 amino acids. Germline loops: CDR1 SGHTA, CDR2 FQGTGA. Between the trimmed V and J ends, which lost 5 bases and 1 base, there was a span of 14 bases. The CDR3 DNA reads as TGTGCCAGCAGCAAAGGGGGTAGGGCCCAAGAGACCCAGTACTTC. It is translated as CASSKGGRAQETQYF.

Concerning this clone itself: Other DNA sequences in the same sample also yield this CDR3. J is TRBJ2-3 and V is TRBV29-1, with D possibly matching TRBD2 (6 bases). The V and J ends lost 4 bases and 0 bases respectively, with 8 bases between them. CDR3 size: 13 residues. In germline, CDR1 is SQVTM, CDR2 ANQGSEA. The CDR3 nucleotides are TGCAGCGTTGCGAGCGGGAGCACAGATACGCAGTATTTT. It is translated as CSVASGSTDTQYF.

This clone was seen a handful of times. V is TRBV5-6 and J is TRBJ1-5, with D possibly being TRBD1 (6 bases). Trimming shortened V by 1 base and J by 0 bases, and 14 bases separated the two germline ends. Germline-derived CDR1 and CDR2 are SGHDT and YYEEEE. The CDR3 covers 17 residues. CDR3 amino acids: CASSLTQGPYSNQPQHF. The CDR3 nucleotides are TGTGCCAGCAGCTTGACACAGGGTCCCTATAGCAATCAGCCCCAGCATTTT.

This clone was seen only a few times. The chain has TRBV25-1 and TRBJ1-3; TRBD1 might be the D (5 bases). V lost 1 base and J lost 2, with 18 bases in between. The CDR3 sequence is 18 residues long. The V gene's germline CDR1 is MGHDK and CDR2 SYGVNS. For the CDR3, the DNA is TGTGCCAGCAGTGAATTAGGGGTTAAGGCAGGGCCTGGAAACACCATATATTTT. It translates to CASSELGVKAGPGNTIYF.

This clone was counted a few times. The chain carries TRBV2 and TRBJ1-5; D possibly corresponds to TRBD1 (5 bases). The CDR3 runs 15 residues. Between the trimmed V and J ends, which lost 2 bases and 1 base, there was a span of 9 bases. Germline-derived CDR1 and CDR2 are SNHLY and FYNNEI. The CDR3 reads CASSESRGSNQPQHF. CDR3 nucleotides: TGTGCCAGCAGTGAATCTCGGGGGAGCAATCAGCCCCAGCATTTT.

This clone was seen once. For the CDR3, the DNA is TGTGCCAGCAGTGTGAGGGCGGGGGGGTATTACTACGAGCAGTACTTC. Amino acids: CASSVRAGGYYYEQYF. The rearrangement joins TRBV6-1 to TRBJ2-7; 9 bases are shared with TRBD2. In germline, CDR1 is MNHNS, CDR2 SASEGT. V trimming: 4 bases; J trimming: 3 bases; junction bases outside the gene matches: 10. This CDR3 comprises 16 residues.

The V gene is TRBV5-8, the J gene TRBJ2-3; 10 bases are a match to TRBD1. This CDR3 spans 15 amino acids. Germline CDR1 is SGHTS and CDR2 is YDEGEE. V was pared by 4 bases and J by 5 bases, with 7 bases of the junction left unmatched. The CDR3 spells CASSLTGGGGDTQYF. CDR3 DNA: TGTGCCAGCAGCCTGACAGGGGGCGGTGGAGATACGCAGTATTTT. Full variable domain (remainder filled in from reference TRBV5-8 and TRBJ2-3): EAGVTQSPTHLIKTRGQQATLRCSPISGHTSVYWYQQALGLGLQFLLWYDEGEERNRGNFPPRFSGRQFPNYSSELNVNALELEDSALYLCASSLTGGGGDTQYFGPGTRLTVL.

The chain combines TRBV24-1 with TRBJ2-2, with 7 bases that match TRBD1. The CDR3 contains 13 residues. V gave up 4 bases and J gave up 9 bases; unmatched junction bases: 4. The V gene's germline CDR1 is KGHDR and CDR2 SFDVKD. CDR3 protein: CATSENRGRELFF. The DNA of the CDR3 is TGTGCCACCAGTGAGAACAGGGGCCGGGAGCTGTTTTTT.

This clone has more than one count but fewer than ten. The CDR3 region is CASSQTGKANEKLFF. The DNA of the CDR3 is TGTGCCAGCAGCCAAACAGGAAAGGCTAATGAAAAACTGTTTTTT. The J gene is TRBJ1-4, the V gene TRBV4-2, with D perhaps matching TRBD1 (5 bases). V lost 2 bases, J lost 3 bases, and 10 bases lay in between. This CDR3 is 15 amino acids long. Germline V CDR1 and CDR2: LGHNA, YNFKEQ.

The chain employs TRBV6-5 and TRBJ2-7; tentatively, D is TRBD1 (5 bases). Germline-derived CDR1 and CDR2 are MNHEY and SVGAGI. CDR3 length: 13 amino acids. The V and J ends lost 10 bases and 5 bases respectively, with 18 bases between them. In DNA form, the CDR3 reads TGTGCCACAAGAAGGGGCAGGGCGGACGAGCAGTACTTC. It translates to CATRRGRADEQYF.

The chain couples TRBV7-8 to TRBJ2-1; D may be TRBD1 (7 bases). The CDR3 consists of 17 residues. V was pared by 3 bases and J by 0 bases, with 15 bases between. In germline, CDR1 is SGHVS, CDR2 FQNEAQ. The CDR3 coding sequence is TGTGCCAGCAGCTTCACTTCAGGGGGGAGCTCCTACAATGAGCAGTTCTTC. It codes for CASSFTSGGSSYNEQFF.

The chain couples TRBV27 to TRBJ2-1; D is unclear. Germline CDR1 reads MNHEY; CDR2 reads SMNVEV (reference sequence). This CDR3 comprises 12 residues. V lost 7 bases to trimming and J lost 4 bases, with 8 bases between them. The CDR3 protein is CASTDNYNEQFF. The CDR3, as DNA: TGTGCCAGCACCGACAATTACAATGAGCAGTTCTTC.

The rearrangement links TRBV5-6 to TRBJ2-1; D ambiguous. The V end was cut by 6 bases, the J end by 9 bases, with 19 bases between. The CDR3 loop spans 14 amino acids. CDR1 is SGHDT and CDR2 is YYEEEE in the germline V gene. The CDR3 spells CASNSLIPKAEQFF. The CDR3 DNA is TGTGCCAGCAACTCCTTAATCCCTAAAGCTGAGCAGTTCTTC.

The chain carries TRBV27 and TRBJ2-5, with 7 bases lining up with TRBD1. The length of the CDR3 is 15 residues. CDR1 MNHEY and CDR2 SMNVEV come from the germline V gene (reference sequence). Trimming at V came to 6 bases and at J to 1 base, leaving 8 bases not matched to a gene. DNA of the CDR3: TGTGCCAGCAGACTCCTAGGGGGCCGCCAAGAGACCCAGTACTTC. It is translated as CASRLLGGRQETQYF.

The rearrangement uses TRBV5-1 and TRBJ2-1, with D tentatively TRBD2 (6 bases). The CDR3 runs 19 residues. The V gene's germline CDR1 is SGHRS and CDR2 YFSETQ. Trimming stripped 1 base from V and 4 bases from J, with 24 bases between. Written as DNA, the CDR3 is TGCGCCAGCAGCTTGCTATCCGGGAGACCCTACCAAGGGTACAATGAGCAGTTCTTC. This encodes CASSLLSGRPYQGYNEQFF.

The chain recombines TRBV7-9 with TRBJ2-1; 14 bases align to TRBD2. Germline lookup yields CDR1 SEHNR and CDR2 FQNEAQ (reference sequence). The CDR3 has 18 residues. The V and J ends lost 2 bases and 2 bases, in that order; junction bases with no gene match: 5. CDR3 in amino acids: CASSLSGLAGAPYNEQFF. The CDR3 nucleotides are TGTGCCAGCAGCTTATCGGGACTAGCGGGGGCCCCCTACAATGAGCAGTTCTTC.

The chain combines TRBV4-1 with TRBJ1-1, with 8 positions matching TRBD1. Germline V gene lookup returns CDR1 MGHRA and CDR2 YSYEKL. V shed 5 bases and J 3 bases; nucleotides not matched to a gene: 11. This CDR3 is 16 amino acids long. The CDR3 coding sequence is TGCGCCAGCAGCTACCCAAGGGACAGGACGGACACTGAAGCTTTCTTT. Its protein is CASSYPRDRTDTEAFF.

The chain joins TRBV10-1 to TRBJ2-1, with a possible D match to TRBD1 (6 bases). CDR1 and CDR2 from the germline V gene are WNHNN and SYGVQD (reference sequence). The CDR3 length is 15 residues. V gave up 3 bases and J gave up 3 bases, with 12 bases separating them. CDR3 DNA sequence: TGCGCCAGCAGTGAAGGGGGACGAGGCTACAATGAGCAGTTCTTC. Protein: CASSEGGRGYNEQFF.

The chain is built from TRBV28 and TRBJ1-2; 8 nucleotides match TRBD1. J gave up 6 bases and V 6 bases, and 15 bases lay outside the gene matches. This CDR3 comprises 16 residues. Per germline, CDR1 MDHEN and CDR2 SYDVKM. CDR3 residues: CASSPRPRTGRDGYTF. The CDR3 region has the DNA TGTGCCAGCAGCCCCCGACCCCGGACAGGGCGGGATGGCTACACCTTC.